This T cell receptor beta chain was recovered during a study of blood T cell repertoires in COVID-19. Study-wide context: Sample material is recorded as cDNA or gDNA derived from T cells, B-cell-depleted T cells, or PBMCs.

CDR1 and CDR2 from the germline V gene are MNHEY and SMNVEV (reference sequence). With 3 bases clipped from V and 3 bases from J, the junction kept 1 base outside the gene matches. The CDR3 is 13 amino acids. The authors' processing: For nucleated cells, counts were estimated from reference gene primer amplification. Measured with immunoSEQ multiplex PCR; TCRdb has only the in-frame clones, and not every one. The D gene and trimming were derived from the DNA, and the V and J assignments and clone size from that table. The data hold about 260,000 clones, with approximately 90% observed a single time. The chain uses TRBV27 and TRBJ2-7; 8 bases line up with TRBD1. Sequencing was carried out using peripheral blood. This sequence originates from a woman aged 45-65 years who had recovered from COVID-19. For the CDR3, the DNA is TGTGCCAGCAGTTTTGACAGGGGCTACGAGCAGTACTTC. It codes for CASSFDRGYEQYF.